This T cell receptor (beta chain) was identified in a study of blood T cells in healthy people across ages. Donors ranged from about 6 to 95 years old and were healthy Caucasians in Russia. PBMCs numbering at least 6 million were isolated per sample. PCR was performed a second time for 7 to 11 cycles using a sample-barcoded 5' primer and a J-beta primer mix. TCRdb re-derived calls from the 5' RACE reads in MiXCR, one entry per CDR3 protein. The repertoire includes around 990,000 distinct CDR3 sequences, under 30% of them detected once, and about 0.8% sits in the top ten. These data are also associated with another study on T cells of mothers and their children.

This receptor was obtained from a girl aged 2 to 9 in good health. Sequencing was carried out using blood.

Here the CDR3 DNA reads TGTGCCAGCAGCCGGGATCGACCGACAGGGGGAAACTATGGCTACACCTTC. Residues: CASSRDRPTGGNYGYTF. The chain employs TRBV6-2 or TRBV6-3 and TRBJ1-2; 9 bases are shared with TRBD1. Germline CDR1 is MNHEY and CDR2 is SVGEGT. With V trimmed by 6 bases and J by 2 bases, 13 bases remained unmatched. The CDR3 contains 17 residues.